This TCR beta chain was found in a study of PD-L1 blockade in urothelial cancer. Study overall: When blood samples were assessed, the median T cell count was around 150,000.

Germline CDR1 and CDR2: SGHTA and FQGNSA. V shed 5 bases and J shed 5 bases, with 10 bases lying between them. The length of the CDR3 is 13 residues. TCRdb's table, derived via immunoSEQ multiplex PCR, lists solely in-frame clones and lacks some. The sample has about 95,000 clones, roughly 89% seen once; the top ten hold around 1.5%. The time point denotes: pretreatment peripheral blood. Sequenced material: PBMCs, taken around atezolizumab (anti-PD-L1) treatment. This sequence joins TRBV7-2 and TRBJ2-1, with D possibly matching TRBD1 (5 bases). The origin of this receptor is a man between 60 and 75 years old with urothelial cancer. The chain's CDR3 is CASSPDTDNEQFF. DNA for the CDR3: TGTGCCAGCAGCCCGGACACTGACAATGAGCAGTTCTTC. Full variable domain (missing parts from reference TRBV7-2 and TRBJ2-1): GAGVSQSPSNKVTEKGKDVELRCDPISGHTALYWYRQSLGQGLEFLIYFQGNSAPDKSGLPSDRFSAERTGGSVSTLTIQRTQQEDSAVYLCASSPDTDNEQFFGPGTRLTVL.